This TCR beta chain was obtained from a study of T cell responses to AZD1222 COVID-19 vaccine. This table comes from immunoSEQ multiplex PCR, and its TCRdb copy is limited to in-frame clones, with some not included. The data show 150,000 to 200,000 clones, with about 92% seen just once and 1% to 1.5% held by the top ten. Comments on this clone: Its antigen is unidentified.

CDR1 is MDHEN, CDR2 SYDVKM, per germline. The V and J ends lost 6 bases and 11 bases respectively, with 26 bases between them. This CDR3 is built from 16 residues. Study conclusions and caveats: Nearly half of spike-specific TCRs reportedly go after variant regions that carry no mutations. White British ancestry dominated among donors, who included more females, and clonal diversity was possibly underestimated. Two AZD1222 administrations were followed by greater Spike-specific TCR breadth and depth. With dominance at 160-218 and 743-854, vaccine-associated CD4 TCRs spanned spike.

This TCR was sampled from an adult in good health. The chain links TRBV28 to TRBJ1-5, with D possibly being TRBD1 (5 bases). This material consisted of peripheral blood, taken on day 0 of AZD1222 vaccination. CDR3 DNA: TGTGCCAGCAGAACCCCCTCCGGGACGTCCCTCATGACCCAGCATTTT. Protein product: CASRTPSGTSLMTQHF.